This paragraph reports one T cell receptor beta chain. Its specificity is unknown. Compared with germline, one end of the junction differs, possibly owing to a read error. TCR beta rearrangements were amplified from peripheral blood genomic DNA. This sample is drawn from a study of T cell repertoires in aging, cancer and after chemotherapy. About the research overall: Six age groups, ranging from 30 or younger to 70 or older, included the donors. Study-level findings and limits: In healthy donors, age-related TCR diversity loss mainly reflected lost richness. Untreated cancer patients had significantly lower blood TCR diversity than age-matched healthy donors. No conclusions about immunological memory after chemotherapy can be drawn from the repertoire data.

Rearranged V-D-J TRB sequences were amplified with a mixed TRB-A/B primer pool. A single record per CDR3 protein comes from TCRdb applying MiXCR to the multiplex PCR reads. The data show about 820 distinct CDR3 sequences, 55% to 80% seen once. The source of this sequence is a human donor with a blood cancer. Sequenced: blood.

CDR3 DNA: TGTGCCAGCAGTAGCTCGGCAGGGGCCGTCTATGGCTACACCTTC. This codes for CASSSSAGAVYGYTF. The chain recombines TRBV19 with TRBJ1-2; maybe TRBD1 (6 bases). The length of the CDR3 is 15 residues. CDR1 is LNHDA, CDR2 SQIVND, per germline (reference sequence).